This T cell receptor beta chain was captured by sequencing in a study of blood T cell repertoires in COVID-19. Study in general: Specimens from acute and convalescent COVID-19 originated in the United States, Italy and Spain. T cells, B-cell-depleted T cells, or PBMCs provided the cDNA or gDNA that served as material.

As to this clone: Germline and junction disagree at one end, which may indicate a read error.

The V gene's germline CDR1 is SNHLY and CDR2 FYNNEI. The CDR3 covers 14 residues. In the original processing: For nucleated cells, counts were estimated from reference gene primer amplification. Clones were sequenced by immunoSEQ multiplex PCR, and TCRdb holds only the in-frame ones, with some missing. That table supplies the V and J calls and clone size; D and trimming were determined from the DNA. Among more than 85,000 clones listed, roughly 84% were seen once. The TCR sequence derives from a woman aged 50 to 65 with acute or convalescent COVID-19. Sample: peripheral blood. This sequence joins TRBV2 and TRBJ2-3; 8 bases line up with TRBD1. CDR3 loop: CASGDRGSTDTQYF. Here the CDR3 DNA reads TGTGCCAGCGGTGACAGGGGTAGCACAGATACGCAGTATTTT.